This T cell receptor beta chain derives from a study of identical twins. This CDR3 region has 12 residues. Trimming at V came to 3 bases and at J to 8 bases, leaving 6 bases not matched to a gene. From germline, CDR1 is DFQATT and CDR2 SNEGSKA (reference sequence). TCRdb fed the 5' RACE reads into MiXCR, producing one record per CDR3 protein. The repertoire has a few hundred thousand distinct CDR3 sequences, approximately 14% of them found once; the top ten carry less than 0.5%. These data also featured in a second study, about yellow fever vaccine responses in identical twins.

What was sequenced was CD4+ T cells sorted from blood. This sequence joins TRBV20-1 and TRBJ1-2, with 7 bases aligning to TRBD1. The clonotype comes from a woman aged 18-30 years in good health. The CDR3: CSASDRVGGYTF. The CDR3 DNA reads as TGCAGTGCTAGTGACAGGGTGGGCGGCTACACCTTC.